A single sample gave rise to the 14 T cell receptor beta chains below, sequenced in a study of radiotherapy plus CTLA-4 blockade in lung cancer. Clones were read by immunoSEQ multiplex PCR, and TCRdb kept only the in-frame ones, dropping some. The table records approximately 34,000 clones, 70% of them present only once. Sequenced material: peripheral blood, taken from a patient treated with radiotherapy plus ipilimumab. The receptors were sampled from a human donor with non-small cell lung cancer who had stable disease on radiotherapy plus ipilimumab.

V usage is TRBV19 and J usage is TRBJ2-5; TRBD2 matches 9 bases. Unmatched junction bases numbered 7, after V lost 3 bases and J lost 5 bases. CDR3 length equals 15 residues. The germline CDR1 and CDR2 sequences are LNHDA and SQIVND (reference sequence). The CDR3 region is CASSILAGPGETQYF. CDR3 DNA: TGTGCCAGTAGTATCCTAGCGGGACCTGGGGAGACCCAGTACTTC.

The V gene is TRBV5-5, the J gene TRBJ1-1; the D is unclear. V lost 4 bases, J lost 2 bases, and 18 bases lay in between. Germline-derived CDR1 and CDR2 are SGHKS and YYEKEE (reference sequence). The CDR3 sequence is 16 residues long. This CDR3 is CASSPSFVVRNTEAFF. In nucleotides, the CDR3 is TGTGCCAGCAGCCCGTCTTTTGTGGTTCGAAACACTGAAGCTTTCTTT.

The chain employs TRBV5-1 and TRBJ2-5; D is perhaps TRBD2 (5 bases). The CDR3 is made up of 11 amino acids. Germline CDR1 and CDR2: SGHRS and YFSETQ. The V end was cut by 4 bases, the J end by 5 bases, with 6 bases between. The CDR3 reads CASSGGETQYF. CDR3 bases: TGCGCCAGCAGCGGCGGGGAGACCCAGTACTTC.

The rearrangement links TRBV10-3 to TRBJ1-1; D gene ambiguous. The CDR3 runs to 14 residues. Per the germline V gene, CDR1 is ENHRY and CDR2 is SYGVKD. Trimming removed 3 bases from V and 6 bases from J, with 14 bases in between. The chain's CDR3 is CAISDHGVGSEAFF. CDR3 in DNA: TGTGCCATCAGTGATCATGGGGTAGGATCTGAAGCTTTCTTT.

The chain joins TRBV18 to TRBJ2-5, with 7 positions matching TRBD2. Germline trimming cut 4 bases from V and 7 bases from J; bases unmatched to any gene: 9. Germline V gene lookup returns CDR1 KGHSH and CDR2 LQKENI. This CDR3 spans 14 amino acids. In DNA form, the CDR3 reads TGTGCCAGCTCACTCTTACGGGGAGGGTCGACCCAGTACTTC. Its translation: CASSLLRGGSTQYF.

This chain links TRBV6-1 with TRBJ1-2; TRBD1 agrees at 11 bases. CDR1 is MNHNS and CDR2 is SASEGT in the germline V gene. The V and J ends lost 6 bases and 7 bases, in that order; junction bases with no gene match: 4. The CDR3 totals 13 residues. The CDR3, as DNA: TGTGCCAGCAGGGACAGGGGGCGCGGTGGCTACACCTTC. It translates to CASRDRGRGGYTF.

This rearrangement joins TRBV27 to TRBJ1-1; TRBD1 matches at 7 bases. The CDR3 extends over 13 amino acids. The ends lost 8 bases at V and 8 bases at J; junction bases unmatched: 11. Germline values: CDR1 MNHEY, CDR2 SMNVEV (reference sequence). CDR3: CASFFYKTGEAFF. As DNA, the CDR3 is TGTGCCAGCTTCTTCTATAAGACAGGGGAAGCTTTCTTT.

This chain uses TRBV15 with TRBJ2-2, with 12 nucleotides matching TRBD2. The CDR3 totals 17 residues. V gave up 5 bases and J gave up 2 bases; unmatched junction bases: 6. Looked up from germline, CDR1 is LNHNV and CDR2 is YYDKDF (reference sequence). The CDR3 DNA follows: TGTGCCACCAGCGTCGGGACTAGCGGGCCAAACACCGGGGAGCTGTTTTTT. Translated: CATSVGTSGPNTGELFF.

This rearrangement joins TRBV7-6 to TRBJ2-1; tentatively, D is TRBD2 (5 bases). The CDR3 spans 13 residues. Trimming removed 5 bases at V and 10 bases at J, with 15 bases between. CDR1 SGHVS and CDR2 FNYEAQ come from the germline V gene. In DNA, the CDR3 is TGTGCCAGCAGCAAAGTCGAGGGTCGCGAGCAGTTCTTC. Translating it yields CASSKVEGREQFF.

The chain joins TRBV19 to TRBJ2-6; weak D call: TRBD2 (5 bases). The germline V and J ends were trimmed by 4 bases and 2 bases, with 6 bases remaining between them. CDR1 and CDR2 from the germline V gene are LNHDA and SQIVND (reference sequence). The CDR3 is 14 amino acids. CDR3: CASSRGTGANVLTF. As DNA, the CDR3 is TGTGCCAGTAGTAGAGGGACTGGGGCCAACGTCCTGACTTTC.

V is TRBV19 and J is TRBJ1-1; D is ambiguous. Germline loops: CDR1 LNHDA, CDR2 SQIVND (reference sequence). V was clipped by 5 bases and J by 1 base, with 8 bases between them. The CDR3 has 13 residues. CDR3 sequence reads: CASSRPPNTEAFF. The CDR3 coding sequence is TGTGCCAGTAGTCGGCCACCGAACACTGAAGCTTTCTTT.

The chain uses TRBV6-4 and TRBJ2-1, with D perhaps TRBD1 (5 bases). Deletions cut 0 bases from V and 2 bases from J, with 17 bases between. The CDR3 totals 18 residues. Germline CDR1 MRHNA, CDR2 SNTAGT. The CDR3 loop reads CASSDSIFQGLTYNEQFF. In DNA form, the CDR3 reads TGTGCCAGCAGTGACTCGATTTTTCAGGGCCTAACCTACAATGAGCAGTTCTTC.

This chain connects TRBV9 to TRBJ2-3; D tentatively fits TRBD1 or TRBD2 (5 bases each). This CDR3 region has 15 residues. The germline CDR1 and CDR2 sequences are SGDLS and YYNGEE. V dropped 1 base and J dropped 4 bases, with 13 bases sitting between them. Here the CDR3 DNA reads TGTGCCAGCAGCGTATGGGACGGGCTTGCAGATACGCAGTATTTT. It is translated as CASSVWDGLADTQYF.

A few counts support this clone. V gene TRBV19 combines with J gene TRBJ2-7; D remains ambiguous. CDR3 length: 15 amino acids. The germline gives CDR1 LNHDA, CDR2 SQIVND (reference sequence). Between the trimmed V and J ends, which lost 3 bases and 5 bases, there was a span of 17 bases. CDR3 nucleotide sequence: TGTGCCAGTAGTATGGCCAGATTTGGGGTCGACGAGCAGTACTTC. Protein: CASSMARFGVDEQYF. Based on the CDR3 plus reference TRBV19 and TRBJ2-7, the full variable domain is DGGITQSPKYLFRKEGQNVTLSCEQNLNHDAMYWYRQDPGQGLRLIYYSQIVNDFQKGDIAEGYSVSREKKESFPLTVTSAQKNPTAFYLCASSMARFGVDEQYFGPGTRLTVT.